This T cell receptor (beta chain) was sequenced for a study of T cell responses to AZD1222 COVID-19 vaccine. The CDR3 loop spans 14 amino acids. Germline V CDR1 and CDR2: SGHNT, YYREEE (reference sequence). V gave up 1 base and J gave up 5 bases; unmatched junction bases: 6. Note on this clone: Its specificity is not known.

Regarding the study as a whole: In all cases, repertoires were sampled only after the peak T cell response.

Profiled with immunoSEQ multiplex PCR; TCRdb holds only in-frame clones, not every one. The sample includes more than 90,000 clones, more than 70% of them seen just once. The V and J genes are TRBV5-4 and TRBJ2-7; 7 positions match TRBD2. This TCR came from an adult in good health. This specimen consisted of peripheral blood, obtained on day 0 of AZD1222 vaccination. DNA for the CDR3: TGTGCCAGCAGCTTGTCCGGGGGGAGGGACGAGCAGTACTTC. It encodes CASSLSGGRDEQYF. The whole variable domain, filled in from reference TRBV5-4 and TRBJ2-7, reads ETGVTQSPTHLIKTRGQQVTLRCSSQSGHNTVSWYQQALGQGPQFIFQYYREEENGRGNFPPRFSGLQFPNYSSELNVNALELDDSALYLCASSLSGGRDEQYFGPGTRLTVT.